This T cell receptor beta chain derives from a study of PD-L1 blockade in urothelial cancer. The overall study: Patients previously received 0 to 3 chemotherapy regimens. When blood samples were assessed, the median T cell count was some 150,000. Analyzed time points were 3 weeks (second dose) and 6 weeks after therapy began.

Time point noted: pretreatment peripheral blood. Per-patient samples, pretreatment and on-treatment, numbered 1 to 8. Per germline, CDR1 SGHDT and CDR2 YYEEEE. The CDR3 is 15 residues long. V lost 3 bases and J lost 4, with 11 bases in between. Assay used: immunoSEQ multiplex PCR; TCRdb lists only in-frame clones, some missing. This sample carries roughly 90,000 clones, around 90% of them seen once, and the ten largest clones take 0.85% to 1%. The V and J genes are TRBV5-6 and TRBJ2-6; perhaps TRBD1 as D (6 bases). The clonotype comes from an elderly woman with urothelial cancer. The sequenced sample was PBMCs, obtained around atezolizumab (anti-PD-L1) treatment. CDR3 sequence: CASSWGTSGANVLTF. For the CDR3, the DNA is TGTGCCAGCAGCTGGGGGACATCAGGGGCCAACGTCCTGACTTTC.